The T cell receptor (beta chain) described here comes from a study of control samples from healthy donors and cancer patients. This clone was observed once. Measured with immunoSEQ multiplex PCR; TCRdb has only the in-frame clones, and not every one. Among fewer than 200,000 clones listed, around 90% were seen once. The CDR3 totals 14 residues. V was pared by 3 bases and J by 3 bases, with 14 bases between. The germline gives CDR1 GTSNPN, CDR2 SVGIG (reference sequence). The rearrangement uses TRBV30 and TRBJ1-2, with D perhaps matching TRBD1 (6 bases). The origin of this receptor is a woman aged 50 to 60 in good health. The sequencing input was blood. CDR3 amino acids: CAWREDRWDYGYTF. The CDR3 nucleotides read TGTGCCTGGAGAGAAGACAGGTGGGACTATGGCTACACCTTC.